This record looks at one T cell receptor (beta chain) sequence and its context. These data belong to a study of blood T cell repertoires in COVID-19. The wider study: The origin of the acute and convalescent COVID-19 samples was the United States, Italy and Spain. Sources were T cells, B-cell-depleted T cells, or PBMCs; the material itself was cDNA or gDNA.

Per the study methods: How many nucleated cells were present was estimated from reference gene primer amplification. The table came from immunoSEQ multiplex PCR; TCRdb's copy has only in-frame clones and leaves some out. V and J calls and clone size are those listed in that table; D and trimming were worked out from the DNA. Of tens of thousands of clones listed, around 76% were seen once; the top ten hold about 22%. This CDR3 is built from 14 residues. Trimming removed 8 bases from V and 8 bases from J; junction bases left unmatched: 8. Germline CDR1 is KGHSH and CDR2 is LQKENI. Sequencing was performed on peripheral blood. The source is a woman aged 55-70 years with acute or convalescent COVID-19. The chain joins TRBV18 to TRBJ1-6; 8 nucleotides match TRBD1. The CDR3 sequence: CASGQTGEDSPLHF. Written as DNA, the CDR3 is TGTGCCAGCGGGCAGACAGGGGAAGATTCACCCCTCCACTTT.